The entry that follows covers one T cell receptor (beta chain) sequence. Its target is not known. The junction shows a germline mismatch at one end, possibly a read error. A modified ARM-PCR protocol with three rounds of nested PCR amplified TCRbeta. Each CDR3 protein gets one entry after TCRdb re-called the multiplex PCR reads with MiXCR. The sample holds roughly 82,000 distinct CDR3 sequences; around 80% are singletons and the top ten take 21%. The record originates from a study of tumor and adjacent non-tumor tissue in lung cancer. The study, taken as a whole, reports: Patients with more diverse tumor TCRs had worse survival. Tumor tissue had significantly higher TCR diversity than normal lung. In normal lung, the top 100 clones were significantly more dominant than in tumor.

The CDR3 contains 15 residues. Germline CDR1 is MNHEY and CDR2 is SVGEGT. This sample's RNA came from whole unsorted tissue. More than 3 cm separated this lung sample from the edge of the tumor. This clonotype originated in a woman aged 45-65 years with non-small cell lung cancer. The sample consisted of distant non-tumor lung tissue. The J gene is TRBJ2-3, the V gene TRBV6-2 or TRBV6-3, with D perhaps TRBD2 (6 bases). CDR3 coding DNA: TGTGCTAGCAGTCTAGCGCTCCCGGGCACAAATACGCAATATTTT. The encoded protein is CASSLALPGTNTQYF.